This entry features one TCR beta chain sequence. Antigen: not known. Through a sample-barcoded 5' primer and a J-beta primer mix, a second PCR was run for roughly 6 to 11 cycles. TCRdb passed the 5' RACE reads through MiXCR, listing each CDR3 protein once. The data contain 750,000 to 950,000 distinct CDR3 sequences, 53% of them seen just once; the ten biggest clones take up about 42%. The sample is drawn from a study of blood T cells in healthy people across ages. The study, taken as a whole, reports: Shifts in expanded clonotypes may have been confounded by donor CMV status, which was unknown.

The germline CDR1 and CDR2 sequences are SQVTM and ANQGSEA. This CDR3 contains 13 residues. Between the trimmed V and J ends, which lost 7 bases and 2 bases, there was a span of 12 bases. Each donor's blood draw was around 9.1 milliliters of peripheral blood. The sequencing sample was made of blood. This chain joins TRBV29-1 and TRBJ1-5; perhaps TRBD1 as D (5 bases). The TCR sequence derives from an elderly man in good health. In DNA, the CDR3 is TGCAGCGCCGGTGGCAGGGGCAATCAGCCCCAGCATTTT. Protein product: CSAGGRGNQPQHF.